Below, one T cell receptor beta chain is given with its context. What it binds is unknown. This CDR3 is 15 amino acids long. CDR1 is MNHNS and CDR2 is SASEGT in the germline V gene. The germline V and J ends were trimmed by 4 bases and 0 bases, with 13 bases remaining between them. The PCR had 60 Vbeta and 13 Jbeta primers. Assay: immunoSEQ multiplex PCR; the TCRdb copy retains only in-frame clones and omits some. Among tens of thousands of clones listed, roughly 72% were seen once. This entry is derived from a study of cytomegalovirus exposure and HLA in healthy donors. General study results and limits: In a later analysis, parvovirus B19, influenza, CMV and Epstein-Barr virus appeared linked to several top co-occurrence clusters. Analyses of presence/absence relied on an assumption of roughly uniform sequencing depth across donors. Many donors carried some public TCRs, although rarity characterized most TCR sequences.

This TCR came from a woman aged 30 to 39 in good health and CMV-seropositive. This chain uses TRBV6-1 with TRBJ2-7; D gene uncertain. Source material: PBMCs. The CDR3 is CASSGADASSYEQYF. CDR3 nucleotide sequence: TGTGCCAGCAGTGGGGCAGACGCAAGCTCCTACGAGCAGTACTTC.